These 2 T cell receptor beta chains originate from one sample sequenced in a study of vaccination effects on CD4 cells after COVID-19. No cognate antigen is known for these TCRs. Prior to sequencing, the ViraFEST assay stimulated PBMC with viral peptide pools, which expanded the antigen-specific CD4+ T cells. Subsequent to 10 days of culture, CD4+ T cells were isolated. This table comes from immunoSEQ multiplex PCR, and its TCRdb copy is limited to in-frame clones, with some not included. This sample has roughly 76,000 clones, with 60% to 80% found just once. The material was CD4+ T cells from PBMCs cultured with HCoV-229E spike peptides, obtained before COVID-19 vaccination. All receptors derive from a human donor who received a COVID-19 vaccine.

The chain employs TRBV2 and TRBJ2-3; TRBD2 is a possible D gene (5 bases). Germline CDR1 SNHLY, CDR2 FYNNEI. The CDR3 runs 16 residues. The germline V and J ends were trimmed by 3 bases and 3 bases, with 16 bases remaining between them. As DNA, the CDR3 is TGTGCCAGCAGTGATTTAAGGTCGGAGGTTACAGATACGCAGTATTTT. Translated, it gives CASSDLRSEVTDTQYF.

The sample holds one count of this clone. The chain is built from TRBV5-8 and TRBJ2-2; 8 bases are shared with TRBD2. The CDR3 totals 13 residues. The V gene's germline CDR1 is SGHTS and CDR2 YDEGEE. The ends lost 6 bases at V and 5 bases at J; junction bases unmatched: 3. The DNA for the CDR3 is TGTGCCAGCAAAGAGCGGGGGACCGGGGAGCTGTTTTTT. It is translated as CASKERGTGELFF.